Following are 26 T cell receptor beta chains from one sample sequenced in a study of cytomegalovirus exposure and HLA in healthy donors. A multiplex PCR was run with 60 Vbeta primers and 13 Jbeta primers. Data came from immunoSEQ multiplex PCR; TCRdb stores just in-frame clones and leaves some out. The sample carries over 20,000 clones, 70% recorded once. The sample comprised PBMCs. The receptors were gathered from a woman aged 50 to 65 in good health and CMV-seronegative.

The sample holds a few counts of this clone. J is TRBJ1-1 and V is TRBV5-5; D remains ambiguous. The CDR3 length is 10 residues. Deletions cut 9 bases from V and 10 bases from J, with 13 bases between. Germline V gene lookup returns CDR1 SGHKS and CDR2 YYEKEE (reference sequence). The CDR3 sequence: CATQGAVAFF. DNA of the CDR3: TGTGCCACCCAAGGCGCGGTAGCTTTCTTT.

CDR3 in DNA: TGTGCCAGCAGTGGACTAGCGGTAGCCAAAAACATTCAGTACTTC. This sequence encodes CASSGLAVAKNIQYF. The chain combines TRBV28 with TRBJ2-4, with TRBD2 matching 10 bases. Germline trimming cut 5 bases from V and 0 bases from J; bases unmatched to any gene: 1. The CDR3 contains 15 residues. Germline V gene lookup returns CDR1 MDHEN and CDR2 SYDVKM.

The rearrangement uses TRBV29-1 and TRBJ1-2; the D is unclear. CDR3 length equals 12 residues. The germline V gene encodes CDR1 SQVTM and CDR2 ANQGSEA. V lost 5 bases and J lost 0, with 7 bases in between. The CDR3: CSVSRANYGYTF. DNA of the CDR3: TGCAGCGTTTCCCGGGCTAACTATGGCTACACCTTC.

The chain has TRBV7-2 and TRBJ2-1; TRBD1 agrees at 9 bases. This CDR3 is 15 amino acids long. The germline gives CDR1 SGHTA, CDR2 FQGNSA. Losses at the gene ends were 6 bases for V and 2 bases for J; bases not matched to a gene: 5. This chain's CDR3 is CASSPGTGTYNEQFF. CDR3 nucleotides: TGTGCCAGCAGTCCCGGGACAGGGACCTACAATGAGCAGTTCTTC.

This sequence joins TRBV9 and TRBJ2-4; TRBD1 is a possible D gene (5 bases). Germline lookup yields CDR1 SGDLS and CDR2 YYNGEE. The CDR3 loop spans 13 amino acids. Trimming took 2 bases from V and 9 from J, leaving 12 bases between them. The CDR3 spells CASSVSRESIQYF. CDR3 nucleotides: TGTGCCAGCAGCGTTAGCAGGGAATCCATTCAGTACTTC.

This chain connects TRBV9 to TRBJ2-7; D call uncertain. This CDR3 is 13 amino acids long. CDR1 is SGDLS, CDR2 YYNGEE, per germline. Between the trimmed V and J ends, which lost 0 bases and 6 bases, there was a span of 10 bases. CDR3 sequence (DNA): TGTGCCAGCAGCGTAGATCAGGCTCGCGAGCAGTACTTC. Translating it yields CASSVDQAREQYF. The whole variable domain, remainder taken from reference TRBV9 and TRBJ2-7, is DSGVTQTPKHLITATGQRVTLRCSPRSGDLSVYWYQQSLDQGLQFLIQYYNGEERAKGNILERFSAQQFPDLHSELNLSSLELGDSALYFCASSVDQAREQYFGPGTRLTVT.

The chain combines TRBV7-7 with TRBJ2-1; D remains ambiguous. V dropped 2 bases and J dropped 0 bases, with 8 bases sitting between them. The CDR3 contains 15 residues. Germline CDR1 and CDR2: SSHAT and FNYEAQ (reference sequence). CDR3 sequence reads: CASSLSPGSYNEQFF. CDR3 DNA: TGTGCCAGCAGCTTAAGTCCGGGCTCCTACAATGAGCAGTTCTTC.

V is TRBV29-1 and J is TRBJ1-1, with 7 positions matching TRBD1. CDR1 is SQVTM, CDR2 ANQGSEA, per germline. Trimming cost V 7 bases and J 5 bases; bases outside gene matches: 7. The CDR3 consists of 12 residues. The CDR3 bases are TGCAGCGCTTTACCGGGACAGACTGAAGCTTTCTTT. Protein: CSALPGQTEAFF.

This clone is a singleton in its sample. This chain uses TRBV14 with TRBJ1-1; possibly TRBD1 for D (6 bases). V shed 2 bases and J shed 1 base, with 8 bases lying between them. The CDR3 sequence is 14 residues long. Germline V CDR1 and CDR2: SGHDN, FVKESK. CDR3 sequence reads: CASSQHRANTEAFF. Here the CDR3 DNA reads TGTGCCAGCAGCCAACACAGGGCGAACACTGAAGCTTTCTTT.

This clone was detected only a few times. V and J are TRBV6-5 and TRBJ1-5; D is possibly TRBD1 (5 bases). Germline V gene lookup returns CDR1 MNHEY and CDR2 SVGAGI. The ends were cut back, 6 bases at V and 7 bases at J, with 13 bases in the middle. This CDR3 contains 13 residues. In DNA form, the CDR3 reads TGTGCCAGCAGACCCTCGGGGGAGCAGCCCCAGCATTTT. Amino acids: CASRPSGEQPQHF.

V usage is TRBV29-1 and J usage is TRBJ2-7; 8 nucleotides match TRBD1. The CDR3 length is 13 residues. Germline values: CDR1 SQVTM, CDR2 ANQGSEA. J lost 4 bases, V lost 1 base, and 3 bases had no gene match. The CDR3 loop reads CSVEGQGLYEQYF. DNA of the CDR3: TGCAGCGTTGAAGGACAGGGGCTATACGAGCAGTACTTC.

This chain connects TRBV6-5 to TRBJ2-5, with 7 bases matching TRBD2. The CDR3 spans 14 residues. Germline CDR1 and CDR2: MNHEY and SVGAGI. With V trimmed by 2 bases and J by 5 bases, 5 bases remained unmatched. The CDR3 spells CASSYGISGETQYF. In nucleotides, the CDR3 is TGTGCCAGCAGTTACGGGATTAGCGGGGAGACCCAGTACTTC.

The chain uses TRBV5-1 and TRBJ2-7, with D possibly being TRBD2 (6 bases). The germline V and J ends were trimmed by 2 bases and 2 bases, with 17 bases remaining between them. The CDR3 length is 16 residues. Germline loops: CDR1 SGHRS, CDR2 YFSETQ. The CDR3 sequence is CASSFAEGFRAYEQYF. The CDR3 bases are TGCGCCAGCAGCTTTGCGGAGGGGTTTCGTGCCTACGAGCAGTACTTC.

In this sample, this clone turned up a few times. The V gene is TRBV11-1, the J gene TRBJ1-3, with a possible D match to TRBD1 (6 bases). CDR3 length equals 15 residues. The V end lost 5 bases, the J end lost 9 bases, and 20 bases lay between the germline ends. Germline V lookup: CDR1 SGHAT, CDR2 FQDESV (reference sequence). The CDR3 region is CASSRRTAFGSTIYF. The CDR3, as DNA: TGTGCCAGCAGCAGAAGGACAGCCTTTGGTAGCACCATATATTTT. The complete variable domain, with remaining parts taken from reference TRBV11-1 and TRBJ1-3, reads EAEVAQSPRYKITEKSQAVAFWCDPISGHATLYWYRQILGQGPELLVQFQDESVVDDSQLPKDRFSAERLKGVDSTLKIQPAELGDSAMYLCASSRRTAFGSTIYFGEGSWLTVV.

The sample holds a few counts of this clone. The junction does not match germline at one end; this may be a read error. CDR3 DNA sequence: TGTGCTAGCAGCACCGGACCCGGAGGACAAGAGACCCAGTACTTC. Its translation: CASSTGPGGQETQYF. The chain joins TRBV7-7 to TRBJ2-5; D is possibly TRBD2 (5 bases). CDR3 size: 15 residues. CDR1 and CDR2 (germline): SSHAT, FNYEAQ (reference sequence). Full variable domain (outside the CDR3, taken from reference TRBV7-7 and TRBJ2-5): GAGVSQSPRYKVTKRGQDVTLRCDPISSHATLYWYQQALGQGPEFLTYFNYEAQPDKSGLPSDRFSAERPEGSISTLTIQRTEQRDSAMYRCASSTGPGGQETQYFGPGTRLLVL.

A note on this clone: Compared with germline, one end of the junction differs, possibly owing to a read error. In DNA form, the CDR3 reads TGCGCCAGCAGGTTGGACAGCCAAGAGACCCAGTACTTC. This sequence encodes CASRLDSQETQYF. The V call is TRBV5-1, the J call TRBJ2-5, with a weak D call TRBD1 (6 bases). The CDR3 covers 13 residues. CDR1 SGHRS and CDR2 YFSETQ come from the germline V gene.

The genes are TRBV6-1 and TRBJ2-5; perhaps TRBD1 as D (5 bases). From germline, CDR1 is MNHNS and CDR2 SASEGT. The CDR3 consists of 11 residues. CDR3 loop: CGAGRKETQYF. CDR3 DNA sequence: TGTGGAGCAGGGCGTAAAGAGACCCAGTACTTC.

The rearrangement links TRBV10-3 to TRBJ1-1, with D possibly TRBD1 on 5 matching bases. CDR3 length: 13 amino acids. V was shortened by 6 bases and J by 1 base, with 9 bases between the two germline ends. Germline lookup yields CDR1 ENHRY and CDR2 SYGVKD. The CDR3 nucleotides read TGTGCCATCAGGAAGACAGAGAACACTGAAGCTTTCTTT. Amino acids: CAIRKTENTEAFF.

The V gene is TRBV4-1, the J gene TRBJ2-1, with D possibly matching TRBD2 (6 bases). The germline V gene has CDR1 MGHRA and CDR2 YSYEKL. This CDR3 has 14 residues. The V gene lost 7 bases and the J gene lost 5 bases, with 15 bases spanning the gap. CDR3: CASTLAGPDNEQFF. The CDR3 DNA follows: TGCGCCAGCACCCTTGCGGGGCCCGACAATGAGCAGTTCTTC.

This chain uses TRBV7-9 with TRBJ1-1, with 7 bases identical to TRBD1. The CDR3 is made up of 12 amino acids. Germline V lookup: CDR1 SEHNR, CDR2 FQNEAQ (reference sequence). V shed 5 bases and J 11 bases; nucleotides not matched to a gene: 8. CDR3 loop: CASSRQGLEAFF. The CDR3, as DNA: TGTGCCAGCAGCCGACAGGGTTTGGAGGCTTTCTTT.

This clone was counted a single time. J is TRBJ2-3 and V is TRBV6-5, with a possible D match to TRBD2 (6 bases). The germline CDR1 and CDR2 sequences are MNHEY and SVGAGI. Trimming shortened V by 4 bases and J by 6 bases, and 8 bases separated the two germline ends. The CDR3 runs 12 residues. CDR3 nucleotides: TGTGCCAGCAGTTCCGCGGGGGATACGCAGTATTTT. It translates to CASSSAGDTQYF.

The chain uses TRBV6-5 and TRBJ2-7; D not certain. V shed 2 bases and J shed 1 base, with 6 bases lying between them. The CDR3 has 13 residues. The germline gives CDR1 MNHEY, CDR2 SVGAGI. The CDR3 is CASSYGLSYEQYF. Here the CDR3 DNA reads TGTGCCAGCAGTTACGGCCTTTCCTACGAGCAGTACTTC.

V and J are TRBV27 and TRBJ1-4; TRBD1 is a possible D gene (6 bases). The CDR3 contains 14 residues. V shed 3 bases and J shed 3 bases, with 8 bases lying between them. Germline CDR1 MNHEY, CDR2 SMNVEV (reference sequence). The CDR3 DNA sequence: TGTGCCAGCAGTTTCAGGGGAGCTAATGAAAAACTGTTTTTT. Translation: CASSFRGANEKLFF.

The CDR3 loop is CASSYGETEAFF. For the CDR3, the DNA is TGTGCCAGCAGCTACGGGGAGACTGAAGCTTTCTTT. J is TRBJ1-1 and V is TRBV6-6; no firm D call. The ends were cut back, 6 bases at V and 5 bases at J, with 10 bases in the middle. This CDR3 has 12 residues. Germline values: CDR1 MNHNY, CDR2 SVGAGI (reference sequence).

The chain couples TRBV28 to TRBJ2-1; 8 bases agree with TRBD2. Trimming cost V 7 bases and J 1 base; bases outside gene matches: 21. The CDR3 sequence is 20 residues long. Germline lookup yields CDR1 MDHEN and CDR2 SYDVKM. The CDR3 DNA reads TGTGCCAGCATTCCCCTCTATACCTCCGGGACTAGTCAGTCCTACAATGAGCAGTTCTTC. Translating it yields CASIPLYTSGTSQSYNEQFF.

CDR3 sequence (DNA): TGCAGCGTTGAAGTAGCGAACACAGATACGCAGTATTTT. It is translated as CSVEVANTDTQYF. The chain has TRBV29-1 and TRBJ2-3; tentatively, D is TRBD2 (5 bases). Trimming removed 1 base at V and 2 bases at J, with 7 bases between. Looked up from germline, CDR1 is SQVTM and CDR2 is ANQGSEA. This CDR3 has 13 amino acids.